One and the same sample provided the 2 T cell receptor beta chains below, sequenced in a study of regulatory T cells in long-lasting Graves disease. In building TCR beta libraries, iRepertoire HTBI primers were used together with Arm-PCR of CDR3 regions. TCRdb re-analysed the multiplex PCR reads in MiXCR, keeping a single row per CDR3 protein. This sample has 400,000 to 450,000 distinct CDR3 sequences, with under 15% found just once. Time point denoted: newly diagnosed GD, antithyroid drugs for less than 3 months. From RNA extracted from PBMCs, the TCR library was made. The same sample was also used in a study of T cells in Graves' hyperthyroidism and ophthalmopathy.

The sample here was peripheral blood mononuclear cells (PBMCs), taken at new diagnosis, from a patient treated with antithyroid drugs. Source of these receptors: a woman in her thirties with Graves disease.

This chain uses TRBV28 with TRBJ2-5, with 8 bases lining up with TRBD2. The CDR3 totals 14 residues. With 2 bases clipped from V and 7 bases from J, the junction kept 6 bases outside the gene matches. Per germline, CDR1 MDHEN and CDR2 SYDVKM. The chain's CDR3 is CASSLTGGGGTQYF. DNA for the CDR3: TGTGCCAGCAGTTTAACCGGGGGGGGGGGGACCCAGTACTTC.

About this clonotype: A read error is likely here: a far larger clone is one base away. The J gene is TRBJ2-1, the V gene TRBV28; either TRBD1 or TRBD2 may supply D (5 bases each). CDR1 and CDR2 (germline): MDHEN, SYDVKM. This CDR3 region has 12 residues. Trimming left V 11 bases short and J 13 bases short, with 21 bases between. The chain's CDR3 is CAARDVQETQFF. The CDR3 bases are TGTGCCGCAAGGGACGTACAAGAGACCCAGTTCTTC.